Below are 26 T cell receptor beta chains sequenced from a single sample in a study of radiotherapy plus CTLA-4 blockade in lung cancer. The data were produced by immunoSEQ multiplex PCR, yet TCRdb's version contains in-frame clones alone and is incomplete. The sample gives 90,000 to 100,000 clones, almost 90% of which show up once; 4.9% is in the top ten. The specimen comprised peripheral blood, sampled from a patient treated with radiotherapy plus ipilimumab. The source is a human donor with non-small cell lung cancer that progressed on radiotherapy plus ipilimumab.

The chain has TRBV5-6 and TRBJ2-7, with TRBD1 identical over 11 bases. In germline, CDR1 is SGHDT, CDR2 YYEEEE. This CDR3 is built from 13 residues. V lost 4 bases and J lost 5; bases outside the gene matches: 2. CDR3 residues: CASSPGQGDEQYF. The CDR3 coding sequence is TGTGCCAGCAGCCCGGGACAGGGGGACGAGCAGTACTTC.

This chain uses TRBV19 with TRBJ1-1, with a tentative D call TRBD1 (5 bases). The CDR3 runs 17 residues. V was shortened by 6 bases and J by 0 bases, with 20 bases between the two germline ends. Looked up from germline, CDR1 is LNHDA and CDR2 is SQIVND (reference sequence). CDR3 region: CASRRFQGLGMNTEAFF. The CDR3 bases are TGTGCCAGTAGACGATTCCAGGGACTAGGCATGAACACTGAAGCTTTCTTT.

The J gene is TRBJ2-2, the V gene TRBV5-8, with D maybe TRBD1 (6 bases). The germline V and J ends were trimmed by 6 bases and 1 base, with 10 bases remaining between them. Germline CDR1 and CDR2: SGHTS and YDEGEE. There are 14 residues in the CDR3. The CDR3 here is CASTWTENTGELFF. The CDR3 coding sequence is TGTGCCAGCACATGGACAGAGAACACCGGGGAGCTGTTTTTT.

The chain links TRBV10-3 to TRBJ2-3; 11 bases align to TRBD2. There are 15 residues in the CDR3. Trimming cost V 4 bases and J 6 bases; bases outside gene matches: 6. Germline CDR1 ENHRY, CDR2 SYGVKD. CDR3 loop: CAISGLAGGGDTQYF. In DNA form, the CDR3 reads TGTGCCATCAGTGGGCTAGCGGGAGGAGGGGATACGCAGTATTTT.

The chain combines TRBV6-5 with TRBJ2-1; TRBD2 might be the D (5 bases). Deletions cut 4 bases from V and 0 bases from J, with 10 bases between. This CDR3 has 15 residues. The germline V gene encodes CDR1 MNHEY and CDR2 SVGAGI. CDR3 sequence: CASSLTTNSYNEQFF. CDR3 bases: TGTGCCAGCAGTTTGACTACTAACTCCTACAATGAGCAGTTCTTC.

The V call is TRBV5-1, the J call TRBJ2-1; no firm D call. Germline V gives CDR1 SGHRS, CDR2 YFSETQ. Trimming left V 2 bases short and J 3 bases short, with 12 bases between. This CDR3 comprises 15 residues. The CDR3 sequence: CASSFTTLNYNEQFF. CDR3 bases: TGCGCCAGCAGCTTCACAACGCTTAACTACAATGAGCAGTTCTTC.

This clone has more than one count but fewer than ten. The genes are TRBV6-6 and TRBJ2-2; weak D call: TRBD2 (5 bases). This CDR3 comprises 16 residues. CDR1 is MNHNY and CDR2 is SVGAGI in the germline V gene (reference sequence). V gave up 0 bases and J gave up 3 bases, with 11 bases separating them. In DNA form, the CDR3 reads TGTGCCAGCAGTTACTCGGCGGGTCAATACACCGGGGAGCTGTTTTTT. Protein: CASSYSAGQYTGELFF.

This chain uses TRBV19 with TRBJ1-1; D is undetermined. With 7 bases removed from V and 0 bases from J, the gap between germline ends came to 6 bases. The germline V gene has CDR1 LNHDA and CDR2 SQIVND (reference sequence). CDR3 length: 12 residues. This CDR3 is CASKKMNTEAFF. DNA of the CDR3: TGTGCCAGTAAGAAAATGAACACTGAAGCTTTCTTT.

The chain is built from TRBV5-1 and TRBJ1-1; D is possibly TRBD1 (6 bases). V dropped 3 bases and J dropped 5 bases, with 14 bases sitting between them. The CDR3 is made up of 14 amino acids. CDR1 SGHRS and CDR2 YFSETQ come from the germline V gene. The CDR3 nucleotides are TGCGCCAGCAGCTCATCAGGGGTTGGAACTGAAGCTTTCTTT. Translated: CASSSSGVGTEAFF.

This sequence joins TRBV12-5 and TRBJ2-7; D unclear. This CDR3 comprises 11 residues. Trimming left V 1 base short and J 2 bases short, with 0 bases between. Germline loops: CDR1 LGHNT, CDR2 FRNRAP. CDR3 DNA: TGTGCTAGTGGTTTGGCCTACGAGCAGTACTTC. Amino acids: CASGLAYEQYF.

This clone was detected only a few times. This sequence joins TRBV5-8 and TRBJ1-3, with D hard to call. The CDR3 spans 15 residues. Germline V gene sequence: CDR1 SGHTS, CDR2 YDEGEE. With 0 bases removed from V and 1 base from J, the gap between germline ends came to 8 bases. CDR3 coding DNA: TGTGCCAGCAGCTTGGGGGTACTTTCTGGAAACACCATATATTTT. Translated, it gives CASSLGVLSGNTIYF.

The chain employs TRBV9 and TRBJ2-5; TRBD2 aligns across 16 bases. The V gene end was trimmed by 3 bases and the J gene end by 4 bases; junction bases not matched to a gene: 6. This CDR3 is built from 17 residues. Germline assignment: CDR1 SGDLS and CDR2 YYNGEE. The CDR3 DNA is TGTGCCAGCAGCGACGGGACTAGCGGGAGGGCCGTAGAGACCCAGTACTTC. Translated, it gives CASSDGTSGRAVETQYF. Full variable domain (rest looked up from reference TRBV9 and TRBJ2-5): DSGVTQTPKHLITATGQRVTLRCSPRSGDLSVYWYQQSLDQGLQFLIQYYNGEERAKGNILERFSAQQFPDLHSELNLSSLELGDSALYFCASSDGTSGRAVETQYFGPGTRLLVL.

The chain joins TRBV10-1 to TRBJ1-1; unclear D gene. Germline-derived CDR1 and CDR2 are WNHNN and SYGVQD (reference sequence). The CDR3 sequence is 13 residues long. The V gene lost 3 bases and the J gene lost 3 bases, with 8 bases spanning the gap. The CDR3 here is CASSDPLDTEAFF. DNA for the CDR3: TGCGCCAGCAGTGACCCCTTGGACACTGAAGCTTTCTTT.

The V gene is TRBV11-2, the J gene TRBJ2-3; D possibly corresponds to TRBD1 (6 bases). Per the germline V gene, CDR1 is SGHAT and CDR2 is FQNNGV. CDR3 size: 17 residues. Trimming removed 2 bases from V and 0 bases from J, with 15 bases in between. The CDR3 DNA reads TGTGCCAGCAGCTTAAGGCGGGCAGGGGCTAGCACAGATACGCAGTATTTT. It is translated as CASSLRRAGASTDTQYF.

This rearrangement joins TRBV9 to TRBJ2-1, with 11 bases fitting TRBD2. In germline, CDR1 is SGDLS, CDR2 YYNGEE. The ends lost 2 bases at V and 6 bases at J; junction bases unmatched: 7. This CDR3 is built from 16 residues. The CDR3 coding sequence is TGTGCCAGCAGCGTTACTAGCGGGGGACCCTCCAATGAGCAGTTCTTC. Protein product: CASSVTSGGPSNEQFF.

The chain has TRBV5-1 and TRBJ2-1, with TRBD2 matching 9 bases. Germline V gives CDR1 SGHRS, CDR2 YFSETQ. V was clipped by 0 bases and J by 4 bases; unmatched bases: 5. The CDR3 is 16 residues long. The CDR3 bases are TGCGCCAGCAGCTTGGTGGGGCTAGCGGGATACAATGAGCAGTTCTTC. Residues: CASSLVGLAGYNEQFF.

The genes are TRBV6-5 and TRBJ1-5; D may be TRBD1 (5 bases). Trimming removed 5 bases at V and 7 bases at J, with 12 bases between. This CDR3 is 13 amino acids long. Germline V CDR1 and CDR2: MNHEY, SVGAGI. The CDR3 DNA reads as TGTGCCAGCAGTACGTCCAGGGTCCAGCCCCAGCATTTT. Its protein is CASSTSRVQPQHF.

The V call is TRBV5-1, the J call TRBJ2-3; D unresolved. V was trimmed by 6 bases and J by 1 base, leaving 15 bases between them. CDR1 and CDR2 from the germline V gene are SGHRS and YFSETQ. This CDR3 is built from 15 residues. The CDR3 bases are TGCGCCAGCAAGGTCGACCGTTTACGCACAGATACGCAGTATTTT. Translating it yields CASKVDRLRTDTQYF.

The chain is built from TRBV5-1 and TRBJ1-2, with D tentatively TRBD1 (6 bases). CDR1 is SGHRS and CDR2 is YFSETQ in the germline V gene. V lost 3 bases to trimming and J lost 0 bases, with 12 bases between them. The CDR3 is made up of 15 amino acids. The CDR3 DNA is TGCGCCAGCAGCTCAACAGGGCCGGCTAACTATGGCTACACCTTC. Translation: CASSSTGPANYGYTF.

V gene TRBV2 combines with J gene TRBJ2-7; D is possibly TRBD2 (6 bases). Trimming cost V 6 bases and J 2 bases, with 17 bases left between them. CDR1 is SNHLY and CDR2 is FYNNEI in the germline V gene. The CDR3 is made up of 15 amino acids. CDR3 nucleotides: TGTGCCAGCAGGGGACTGGCGGGCACGACCTACGAGCAGTACTTC. As protein: CASRGLAGTTYEQYF.

The chain has TRBV19 and TRBJ2-5, with 8 bases matching TRBD2. Germline lookup yields CDR1 LNHDA and CDR2 SQIVND (reference sequence). With 3 bases clipped from V and 5 bases from J, the junction kept 14 bases outside the gene matches. The CDR3 runs 17 residues. For the CDR3, the DNA is TGTGCCAGTAGTATCGCAGGGGCGGGAGGTGTGCGGGAGACCCAGTACTTC. It yields the protein CASSIAGAGGVRETQYF. The complete variable domain, with remaining parts taken from reference TRBV19 and TRBJ2-5, reads DGGITQSPKYLFRKEGQNVTLSCEQNLNHDAMYWYRQDPGQGLRLIYYSQIVNDFQKGDIAEGYSVSREKKESFPLTVTSAQKNPTAFYLCASSIAGAGGVRETQYFGPGTRLLVL.

The sample holds one count of this clone. The chain joins TRBV27 to TRBJ2-5, with a weak D call TRBD2 (6 bases). Germline V lookup: CDR1 MNHEY, CDR2 SMNVEV (reference sequence). This CDR3 is built from 14 residues. Trimming left V 3 bases short and J 5 bases short, with 13 bases between. CDR3 protein: CASSFGRGVETQYF. DNA of the CDR3: TGTGCCAGCAGTTTCGGGAGAGGGGTGGAGACCCAGTACTTC.

This clone was seen once. V usage is TRBV6-6 and J usage is TRBJ2-7; 10 nucleotides agree with TRBD2. This CDR3 is 15 amino acids long. Germline trimming cut 2 bases from V and 4 bases from J; bases unmatched to any gene: 5. Germline V gives CDR1 MNHNY, CDR2 SVGAGI (reference sequence). The CDR3 protein is CASSYVLAGVYEQYF. DNA for the CDR3: TGTGCCAGCAGTTACGTTCTAGCGGGAGTTTACGAGCAGTACTTC.

A few counts support this clone. The chain carries TRBV4-2 and TRBJ2-3, with 8 bases identical to TRBD2. The CDR3 is made up of 16 amino acids. CDR1 LGHNA and CDR2 YNFKEQ come from the germline V gene. Unmatched junction bases numbered 7, after V lost 3 bases and J lost 2 bases. CDR3 sequence reads: CASSQGLAGHTDTQYF. The CDR3, as DNA: TGTGCCAGCAGCCAGGGCCTAGCGGGCCACACAGATACGCAGTATTTT.

The chain uses TRBV6-5 and TRBJ1-2, with D possibly being TRBD1 (5 bases). Germline V gene lookup returns CDR1 MNHEY and CDR2 SVGAGI. The length of the CDR3 is 14 residues. The V end was cut by 5 bases, the J end by 1 base, with 11 bases between. The CDR3 spells CASSEGRGNYGYTF. CDR3 bases: TGTGCCAGCAGTGAAGGGAGGGGTAACTATGGCTACACCTTC.

The V call is TRBV27, the J call TRBJ1-1, with D maybe TRBD1 (5 bases). CDR1 MNHEY and CDR2 SMNVEV come from the germline V gene (reference sequence). Trimming shortened V by 5 bases and J by 1 base, and 14 bases separated the two germline ends. The CDR3 runs to 15 residues. The CDR3 DNA reads TGTGCCAGCAGTCCACCTGACAGACCGAACACTGAAGCTTTCTTT. As protein: CASSPPDRPNTEAFF.